The 19 T cell receptor beta chains listed next were all sequenced from one sample in a study of patients and donors after allogeneic stem cell transplantation. TCRdb analysed the RT-PCR reads with MiXCR anew, one entry per CDR3 protein. The sample contains approximately 200,000 distinct CDR3 sequences, over 12% of which appear only once. Sample: blood, either unsorted or a sorted T cell fraction (not recorded which). Receptor source: a human donor who was either an allogeneic HSCT recipient or a stem cell or donor lymphocyte infusion donor (not recorded which). It is not recorded whose cells these are; they may come from a transplant donor.

The chain employs TRBV4-1 and TRBJ1-6; perhaps TRBD1 as D (6 bases). The V end was cut by 1 base, the J end by 11 bases, with 15 bases between. The CDR3 is 15 amino acids. Germline V gene lookup returns CDR1 MGHRA and CDR2 YSYEKL. CDR3 in DNA: TGCGCCAGCAGCCAAGCGACGGGGGGGCTCCCACCCCTCCACTTT. This codes for CASSQATGGLPPLHF.

Details on this clonotype: A single base separates this from a much larger clone, so it may be a read error. The rearrangement joins TRBV12-3 or TRBV12-4 to TRBJ1-6, with D possibly matching TRBD1 (6 bases). The CDR3 runs to 13 residues. DNA of the CDR3: TGTCCCAGCAGGGGACCTAATAATTCACCCCTCCACTTT. The encoded protein is CPSRGPNNSPLHF.

V gene TRBV21-1 combines with J gene TRBJ2-1. TRBV21-1 is recorded as a pseudogene. The CDR3 covers 13 residues. CDR3 in DNA: TGTGCCAGCAGCAAAGCAGTTTACAATGAGCAGTTCTTC. Translation: CASSKAVYNEQFF.

The V and J genes are TRBV18 and TRBJ1-4, with a tentative D call TRBD1 (5 bases). The CDR3 is 15 amino acids. CDR1 KGHSH and CDR2 LQKENI come from the germline V gene. The ends were cut back, 2 bases at V and 4 bases at J, with 11 bases in the middle. CDR3 in amino acids: CASSPEARVNEKLFF. Written as DNA, the CDR3 is TGTGCCAGCTCACCAGAAGCCAGGGTTAATGAAAAACTGTTTTTT.

Many counts were recorded for this clonotype. The DNA for the CDR3 is TGTGCCAGCAGCCCGCTGTTTGTCCGCCAGGTCTATGGCTACACCTTC. Translation gives CASSPLFVRQVYGYTF. The chain links TRBV7-2 to TRBJ1-2; D is ambiguous. This CDR3 region has 16 residues. V was clipped by 5 bases and J by 4 bases, with 20 bases between them. Germline CDR1 SGHTA, CDR2 FQGNSA.

This clonotype was counted a few times. V is TRBV7-9 and J is TRBJ1-4; D not resolved. The germline gives CDR1 SEHNR, CDR2 FQNEAQ (reference sequence). This CDR3 contains 17 residues. V lost 5 bases, J lost 2 bases, and 18 bases lay in between. The CDR3 loop is CASSHQRTSNTNEKLFF. CDR3 DNA: TGTGCCAGCAGCCACCAGCGGACCTCCAATACTAATGAAAAACTGTTTTTT.

This clonotype came up a few times. V gene TRBV6-1 combines with J gene TRBJ2-5, with 8 positions matching TRBD1. Losses at the gene ends were 7 bases for V and 1 base for J; bases not matched to a gene: 5. The V gene's germline CDR1 is MNHNS and CDR2 SASEGT. This CDR3 comprises 14 residues. CDR3: CASTPTGAQETQYF. The CDR3 bases are TGTGCCAGCACCCCGACAGGGGCCCAAGAGACCCAGTACTTC.

This sequence joins TRBV27 and TRBJ1-3, with 7 nucleotides matching TRBD1. With V trimmed by 6 bases and J by 0 bases, 11 bases remained unmatched. From germline, CDR1 is MNHEY and CDR2 SMNVEV (reference sequence). The CDR3 consists of 17 residues. This chain's CDR3 is CASSKRDSQISGNTIYF. DNA for the CDR3: TGTGCCAGCAGCAAGCGGGACAGCCAAATCTCTGGAAACACCATATATTTT.

Only a few counts were recorded for this clonotype. The rearrangement joins TRBV9 to TRBJ2-3; D perhaps matches TRBD1 (5 bases). This CDR3 is built from 14 residues. V was cut by 6 bases and J by 0 bases, with 11 bases left in between. Germline V lookup: CDR1 SGDLS, CDR2 YYNGEE. CDR3 sequence (DNA): TGTGCCAGCACCCGACAGCCCAGCACAGATACGCAGTATTTT. Translating gives CASTRQPSTDTQYF.

This clonotype was counted ten times or more. The chain recombines TRBV7-3 with TRBJ1-1; TRBD1 aligns across 9 bases. This CDR3 contains 13 residues. J lost 9 bases, V lost 2 bases, and 4 bases had no gene match. CDR1 is SGHTA, CDR2 FQGTGA, per germline. The CDR3 DNA is TGTGCCAGCAGCTTAGAGACAGGGGGAAAAGCTTTCTTT. Translating it yields CASSLETGGKAFF.

This clonotype was seen at least ten times. Written as DNA, the CDR3 is TGCGCCAGCAGACAAATGACAGGGGGAGAAAGCGAGCAGTACTTC. Residues: CASRQMTGGESEQYF. The chain is built from TRBV5-1 and TRBJ2-7, with 9 positions matching TRBD1. Losses at the gene ends were 5 bases for V and 6 bases for J; bases not matched to a gene: 12. The CDR3 is made up of 15 amino acids. Germline loops: CDR1 SGHRS, CDR2 YFSETQ.

This clonotype was counted a few times. Here the CDR3 reads CASSQDFRGSNTIYF. The CDR3 DNA reads as TGCGCCAGCAGCCAAGACTTCAGGGGCTCAAACACCATATATTTT. The chain joins TRBV4-3 to TRBJ1-3; tentative D call: TRBD1 (6 bases). CDR3 length: 15 residues. V lost 0 bases to trimming and J lost 6 bases, with 12 bases between them. Germline V lookup: CDR1 LGHNA, CDR2 YSLEER.

This clonotype was detected a few times. The chain combines TRBV5-4 with TRBJ1-1, with 10 bases matching TRBD1. Germline-derived CDR1 and CDR2 are SGHNT and YYREEE (reference sequence). CDR3 size: 14 residues. Trimming at V came to 4 bases and at J to 6 bases, leaving 6 bases not matched to a gene. The CDR3 loop is CASSRSGQGPEAFF. DNA of the CDR3: TGTGCCAGCAGCCGATCGGGACAGGGGCCTGAAGCTTTCTTT.

A few counts support this clonotype. The chain couples TRBV20-1 to TRBJ2-1, with 9 bases identical to TRBD2. There are 14 residues in the CDR3. Germline trimming cut 3 bases from V and 4 bases from J; bases unmatched to any gene: 4. Looked up from germline, CDR1 is DFQATT and CDR2 is SNEGSKA (reference sequence). The CDR3 bases are TGCAGTGCTAGTAGCGGGAGCCTATACAATGAGCAGTTCTTC. Its translation: CSASSGSLYNEQFF.

This clonotype appeared many times. This chain links TRBV20-1 with TRBJ1-5, with 8 nucleotides matching TRBD1. CDR1 and CDR2 (germline): DFQATT, SNEGSKA (reference sequence). Trimming at V came to 6 bases and at J to 4 bases, leaving 5 bases not matched to a gene. CDR3 length equals 13 residues. The CDR3 spells CSAEDRANQPQHF. The CDR3 DNA sequence: TGCAGTGCGGAGGACAGGGCGAATCAGCCCCAGCATTTT.

This clonotype came up a few times. V and J are TRBV7-2 and TRBJ2-7; 7 bases map to TRBD1. After removal of 3 bases from V and 1 base from J, the junction contained 3 bases not matched to a gene. Germline V gives CDR1 SGHTA, CDR2 FQGNSA. This CDR3 comprises 14 residues. The CDR3 DNA reads as TGTGCCAGCAGCTTCGGACAGGCATCCTACGAGCAGTACTTC. Amino acids: CASSFGQASYEQYF.

The CDR3 DNA follows: TGTGCCAGCAGTTTGACAAGCTCTGGGGCCAACGTCCTGACTTTC. Translating gives CASSLTSSGANVLTF. This chain connects TRBV12-3 or TRBV12-4 to TRBJ2-6; D not resolved. Trimming shortened V by 3 bases and J by 0 bases, and 6 bases separated the two germline ends. CDR3 length: 15 amino acids.

This clonotype was counted a few times. V is TRBV30 and J is TRBJ2-1; 8 positions match TRBD2. Germline CDR1 and CDR2: GTSNPN and SVGIG (reference sequence). V lost 1 base, J lost 7 bases, and 9 bases stayed unmatched. This CDR3 is 15 amino acids long. The CDR3 nucleotides read TGTGCCTGGAGTGAACACAGGACTAGCTGGAATGAGCAGTTCTTC. Protein sequence: CAWSEHRTSWNEQFF.

This clonotype was found a few times. This sequence joins TRBV18 and TRBJ2-4, with 10 positions matching TRBD1. Germline lookup yields CDR1 KGHSH and CDR2 LQKENI. The ends lost 6 bases at V and 13 bases at J; junction bases unmatched: 18. The CDR3 runs to 16 residues. The CDR3 reads CASSQTGTGAIPLQYF. The DNA for the CDR3 is TGTGCCAGCTCGCAAACCGGGACAGGGGCAATCCCCCTCCAGTACTTC.